This is a list of T cell receptor beta chains from one sample in a study of T-cell reconstitution after alpha-beta-depleted transplantation in children. TCRdb recomputed calls from the PCR reads with MiXCR, one row per CDR3 protein. The sample lists some 840,000 distinct CDR3 sequences; approximately 15% were seen once. The sample was PBMCs, mostly from graft donor cells, taken 360 days after TCRalphabeta/CD19-depleted stem cell transplant. These TCRs come from a male patient younger than 18 who had a stem cell transplant for acute lymphoblastic leukemia, so the T cells may come from the graft donor. Each CDR3 is given with its conserved first and last residue. A D gene is named only where the DNA matches it firmly.

j_call | v_call | d_call | cdr3_aa
TRBJ2-3 | TRBV6-2/TRBV6-3 | - | CASSYNLPTDTQYF
TRBJ1-6 | TRBV4-1 | TRBD1 | CASSQEWAGGIYNSPLHF
TRBJ1-6 | TRBV11-2 | TRBD1 | CASSQGQNNSPLHF
TRBJ1-1 | TRBV5-1 | - | CASSLRGLNTEAFF
TRBJ2-7 | TRBV2 | TRBD1 | CASRWTGHYEQYF
TRBJ2-7 | TRBV14 | - | CASSHGRYPSYEQYF
TRBJ2-2 | TRBV6-2/TRBV6-3 | - | CASLINLYTGELFF
TRBJ1-1 | TRBV5-1 | TRBD1 | CASSTGEAVTEAFF
TRBJ1-5 | TRBV7-9 | - | CASSLAISNQPQHF
TRBJ1-2 | TRBV20-1 | - | CSARGQGDGYTF
TRBJ2-7 | TRBV9 | - | CASSVGQAVAEQYF
TRBJ2-2 | TRBV7-3 | TRBD2 | CASSKEELAVNTGELFF
TRBJ1-1 | TRBV5-1 | - | CASSFMGGDTEAFF
TRBJ2-2 | TRBV12-3/TRBV12-4 | TRBD1 | CASSLRQGANGELFF
TRBJ2-5 | TRBV14 | - | CASSYSWGLQETQYF
TRBJ2-2 | TRBV5-1 | TRBD2 | CASSLYSGRSIGELFF
TRBJ2-7 | TRBV19 | TRBD1 | CASSISGPGQGSEQYF
TRBJ2-2 | TRBV7-7 | - | CASSLGRRNTGELFF
TRBJ2-3 | TRBV5-6 | TRBD2 | CASSSGRIWGTDTQYF
TRBJ2-1 | TRBV6-2/TRBV6-3 | TRBD2 | CASSYSGTINEQFF
TRBJ2-2 | TRBV29-1 | - | CSAQQTNTGELFF
TRBJ2-1 | TRBV6-5 | TRBD1 | CASSNRGSYNEQFF
TRBJ2-1 | TRBV6-1 | TRBD1 | CASRRIRDRAWNEQFF
TRBJ2-7 | TRBV5-1 | - | CASSSVPYEQYF
TRBJ2-1 | TRBV7-9 | - | CASSLEFHEQFF
TRBJ2-4 | TRBV7-8 | - | CASSLNGLAKNIQYF
TRBJ2-3 | TRBV5-1 | - | CASSLAKTAGTDTQYF
TRBJ2-3 | TRBV7-8 | TRBD1 | CASSLYRGVVTSTDTQYF
TRBJ2-7 | TRBV4-2 | - | CASSQDRTYEQYF
TRBJ2-7 | TRBV12-3/TRBV12-4 | TRBD1 | CASSFPDRVLYEQYF
TRBJ2-7 | TRBV5-1 | TRBD2 | CASSKELAGANEQYF
TRBJ1-4 | TRBV6-6 | - | CASSYGLQEKLFF
TRBJ2-2 | TRBV7-7 | TRBD2 | CASSSLAGGPNGELFF
TRBJ1-1 | TRBV5-1 | TRBD1 | CASSPGQGPVYLMNTEAFF
TRBJ2-2 | TRBV7-3 | TRBD1 | CASSLIGTGGTGELFF
TRBJ2-5 | TRBV29-1 | TRBD1 | CSVVRDRETQYF